This TCR beta chain was identified during a study of molecular identifiers for immune sequencing clone quantification. Germline values: CDR1 MNHNS, CDR2 SASEGT. With V trimmed by 1 base and J by 3 bases, 6 bases remained unmatched. The CDR3 totals 16 residues. Study-wide points: Single-cell amounts of spiked Jurkat TCR RNA were reportedly detectable among fewer than 1.3 million naive cells.

Comment on this clonotype: The antigen is not known.

Previously reported methods and listed TCR primers produced the bulk TCR libraries. MiXCR, run by TCRdb on the PCR reads, gives a single entry per CDR3 protein. The sample carries under 650,000 distinct CDR3 sequences, 15% to 20% recorded once. This chain joins TRBV6-1 and TRBJ1-5; 7 bases match TRBD1. This TCR was recovered from a human donor in good health. Some libraries in this study had Jurkat cell RNA spiked in. The sample consisted of naive CD8+ T cells from blood, with Jurkat cell RNA spiked in. Subset described: FACS-sorted CD8+CD4-CCR7+CD45RA+ naive T cells. The CDR3 nucleotides are TGTGCCAGCAGTGAAGACAGACAGGGCCTCAATCAGCCCCAGCATTTT. It specifies CASSEDRQGLNQPQHF.